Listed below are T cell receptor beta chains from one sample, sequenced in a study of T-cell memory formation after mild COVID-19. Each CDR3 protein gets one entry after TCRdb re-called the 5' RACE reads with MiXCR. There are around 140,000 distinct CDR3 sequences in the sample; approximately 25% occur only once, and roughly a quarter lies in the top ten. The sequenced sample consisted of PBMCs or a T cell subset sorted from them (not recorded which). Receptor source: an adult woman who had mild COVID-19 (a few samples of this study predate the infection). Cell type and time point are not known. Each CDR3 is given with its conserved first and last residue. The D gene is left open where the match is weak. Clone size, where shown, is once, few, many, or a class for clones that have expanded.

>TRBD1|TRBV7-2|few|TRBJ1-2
TGTGCCAGCAGCTTCATTACACAGGGGCAATATGGCTACACCTTC
CASSFITQGQYGYTF
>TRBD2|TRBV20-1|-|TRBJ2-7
TGCAGTGCGCGTACTAGCGGGAGGGCCTACGAGCAGTACTTC
CSARTSGRAYEQYF
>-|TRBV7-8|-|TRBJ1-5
TGTGCCAGCAGCTTGGCTAGGCAGGGTGGAATTGGCAATCAGCCCCAGCATTTT
CASSLARQGGIGNQPQHF
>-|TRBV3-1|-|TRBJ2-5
TGTGCCAGCAGCCAAGACATTGGAGAGACCCAGTACTTC
CASSQDIGETQYF
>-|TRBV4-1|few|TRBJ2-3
TGCGCCAGCAGCCAAGACAGCACAGATACGCAGTATTTT
CASSQDSTDTQYF
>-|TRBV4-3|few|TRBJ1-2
TGCGCCAGCAGCCAAGATCTGGGGCAGGACTATGGCTACACCTTC
CASSQDLGQDYGYTF
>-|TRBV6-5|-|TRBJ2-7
TGTGCCAGCAGTTACAGGGGGGAGGGAGGTGCCTACGAGCAGTACTTC
CASSYRGEGGAYEQYF
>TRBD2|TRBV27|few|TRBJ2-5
TGTGCCAGCAGGGTCTGGGCGGGAGTAGCCCAAGAGACCCAGTACTTC
CASRVWAGVAQETQYF
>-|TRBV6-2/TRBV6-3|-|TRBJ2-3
TGTGCCAGCAGTTACGTACAGGGAACAGATACGCAGTATTTT
CASSYVQGTDTQYF
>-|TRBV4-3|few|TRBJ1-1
TGCGCCAGCACCCAGGGGTGGGGGAGTGGAACTGAAGCTTTCTTT
CASTQGWGSGTEAFF
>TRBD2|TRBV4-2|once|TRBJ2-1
TGTGCCAGCAGCCAAGGGGGACTAGCGTATAACAGCTCCTACAATGAGCAGTTCTTC
CASSQGGLAYNSSYNEQFF
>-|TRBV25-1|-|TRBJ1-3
TGTGCCAGCACCCTATATGGAAACACCATATATTTT
CASTLYGNTIYF
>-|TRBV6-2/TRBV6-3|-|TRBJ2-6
TGTGCCACCAGACGCGGACTGTTCTCTGGGGCCAACGTCCTGACTTTC
CATRRGLFSGANVLTF
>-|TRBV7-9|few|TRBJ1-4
TGTGCCAGCAGTAGGGGCGCGAATGAAAAACTGTTTTTT
CASSRGANEKLFF
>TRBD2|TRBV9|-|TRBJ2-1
TGTGCCAGCAGCGTCGGGGGGACTAGCGGGAGGAGCGGGGAGCAGTTCTTC
CASSVGGTSGRSGEQFF
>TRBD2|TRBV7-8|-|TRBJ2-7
TGTGCCAGCAGCCCGACGACTAGCGGGGTCCACGAGCAGTACTTC
CASSPTTSGVHEQYF
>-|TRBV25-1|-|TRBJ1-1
TGTGCCAGCAGTCCCCAAGCCAGGGACCTGAACACTGAAGCTTTCTTT
CASSPQARDLNTEAFF
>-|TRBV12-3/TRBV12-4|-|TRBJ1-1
TGTGCCAGCAGTTTAGCGCGTAGGGAAGCTTTCTTT
CASSLARREAFF
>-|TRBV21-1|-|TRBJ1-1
TGTGCCAGCAGCACATCCCGGGACAGGGATCGGAACACTGAAGCTTTCTTT
CASSTSRDRDRNTEAFF
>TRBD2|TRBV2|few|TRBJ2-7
TGTGCCAGCGCTGAGACTAGCGGTATCTACGAGCAGTACTTC
CASAETSGIYEQYF
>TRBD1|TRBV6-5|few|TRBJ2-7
TGTGCCAGCAAACAGGGGACAGGGAATGCCTACGAGCAGTACTTC
CASKQGTGNAYEQYF
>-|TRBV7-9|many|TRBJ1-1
TGTGCCAGCAGCCCGAGACTGGGGTCGAACACTGAAGCTTTCTTT
CASSPRLGSNTEAFF
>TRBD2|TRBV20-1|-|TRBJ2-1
TGCAGTGCTAGAGATTTGTCTAGCGGGACCCTATACAATGAGCAGTTCTTC
CSARDLSSGTLYNEQFF
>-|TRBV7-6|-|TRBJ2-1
TGTGCCAGCAGCCCCCCAGGCTACAATGAGCAGTTCTTC
CASSPPGYNEQFF
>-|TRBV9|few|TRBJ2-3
TGTGCCAGCAGCGTTGGCGGTGCCTCCACAGATACGCAGTATTTT
CASSVGGASTDTQYF
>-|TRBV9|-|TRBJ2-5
TGTGCCAGCAGCGCCACGGGTGCCTCTGGAGAGACCCAGTACTTC
CASSATGASGETQYF
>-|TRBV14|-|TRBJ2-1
TGTGCCAGCAGCCAGGCACAGGAGCAGTTCTTC
CASSQAQEQFF
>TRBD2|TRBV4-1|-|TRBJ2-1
TGCGCCAGCAGCCTAGGGCCAAGCGGGGGGTTCGATGAGCAGTTCTTC
CASSLGPSGGFDEQFF
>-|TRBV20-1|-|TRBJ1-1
TGCAGTGCTAGGGATCCTTCGGAGAACACTGAAGCTTTCTTT
CSARDPSENTEAFF
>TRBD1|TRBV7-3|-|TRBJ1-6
TGTGCCAGCAGCTTCGGGACAGGGGGTTCACCCCTCCACTTT
CASSFGTGGSPLHF
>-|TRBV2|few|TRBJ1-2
TGTGCCAGCAGTGAGCTGGAGACGGAGGGCTACACCTTC
CASSELETEGYTF
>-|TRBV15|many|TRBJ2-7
TGTGCCACCAGTATGAAGGGATCCTACGAGCAGTACTTC
CATSMKGSYEQYF
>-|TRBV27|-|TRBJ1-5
TGTGCCCAAATTTTTGAAGGTCCCGCGACCCGAACCTATAGCAATCAGCCCCAGCATTTT
CAQIFEGPATRTYSNQPQHF
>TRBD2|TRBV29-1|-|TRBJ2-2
TGCAGCGTTGCTTTTCCGGCGGGAGGGCCTTCGAACACCGGGGAGCTGTTTTTT
CSVAFPAGGPSNTGELFF
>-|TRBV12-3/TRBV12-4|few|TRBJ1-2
TGTGCCAGCAGTCCCGACAGTATCTATGGCTACACCTTC
CASSPDSIYGYTF
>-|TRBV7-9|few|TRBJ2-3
TGTGCCAGCAGCTTAGCGCTCTCCACTAGCACAGATACGCAGTATTTT
CASSLALSTSTDTQYF
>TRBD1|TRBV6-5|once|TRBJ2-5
TGTGCCAGCAGCCGAACGACAGGGGGCCAAGAGACCCAGTACTTC
CASSRTTGGQETQYF
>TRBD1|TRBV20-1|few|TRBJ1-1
TGCAGTGCTAGAGGGGACAGACACACTGAAGCTTTCTTT
CSARGDRHTEAFF
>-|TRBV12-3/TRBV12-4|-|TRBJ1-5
TGTGCAAGCGGTCGAGTTTACAATCAGCCCCAGCATTTT
CASGRVYNQPQHF
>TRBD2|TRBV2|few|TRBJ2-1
TGTGCCAGCACGGAGCGGGAGGGCCAGGTGGGCAGTGAGCAGTTCTTC
CASTEREGQVGSEQFF
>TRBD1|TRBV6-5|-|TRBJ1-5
TGTGCCAGCAGTCCCCGACAGGGAAATCAGCCCCAGCATTTT
CASSPRQGNQPQHF
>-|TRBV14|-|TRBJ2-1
TGTGCCAGCAGCCAAGACGTATCCTTGAGCTCCTACAATGAGCAGTTCTTC
CASSQDVSLSSYNEQFF
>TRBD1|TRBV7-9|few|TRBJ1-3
TGTGCCAGCAGCTTCCCCGCGACAGGGGGCGCGGGAGGAAACACCATATATTTT
CASSFPATGGAGGNTIYF
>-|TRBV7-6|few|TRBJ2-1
TGTGCCAGCAGCTTATGGGGACTGACGGGTAATGAGCAGTTCTTC
CASSLWGLTGNEQFF
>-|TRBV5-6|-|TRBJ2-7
TGTGCCAGCAGCCAGCCAGGACAGATCCACGAGCAGTACTTC
CASSQPGQIHEQYF